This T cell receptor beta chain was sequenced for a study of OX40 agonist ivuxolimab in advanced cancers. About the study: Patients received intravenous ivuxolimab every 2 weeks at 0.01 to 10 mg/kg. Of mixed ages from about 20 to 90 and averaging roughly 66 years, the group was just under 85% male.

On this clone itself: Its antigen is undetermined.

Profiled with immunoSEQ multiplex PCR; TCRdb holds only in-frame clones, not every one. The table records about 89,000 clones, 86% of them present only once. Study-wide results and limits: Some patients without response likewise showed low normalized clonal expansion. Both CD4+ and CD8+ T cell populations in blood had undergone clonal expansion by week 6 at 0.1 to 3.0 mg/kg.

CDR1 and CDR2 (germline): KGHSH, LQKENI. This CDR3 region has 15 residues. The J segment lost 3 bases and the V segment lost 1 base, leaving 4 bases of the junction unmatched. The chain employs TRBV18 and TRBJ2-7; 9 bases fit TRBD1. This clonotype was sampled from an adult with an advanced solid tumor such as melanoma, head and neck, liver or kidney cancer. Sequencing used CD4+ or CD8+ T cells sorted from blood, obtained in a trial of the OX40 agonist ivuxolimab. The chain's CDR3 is CASSPLRTGVYEQYF. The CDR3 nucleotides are TGTGCCAGCTCACCACTGAGGACAGGGGTCTACGAGCAGTACTTC.